Each of the 18 T cell receptor beta chains below was sequenced from the same sample in a study of cytomegalovirus exposure and HLA in healthy donors. This PCR relied on a set of 60 Vbeta primers and 13 Jbeta primers. Assay: immunoSEQ multiplex PCR; the TCRdb copy retains only in-frame clones and omits some. This sample carries about 150,000 clones, around 75% of them seen once, and the ten largest clones take more than 4%. Material: PBMCs. All receptors come from a man aged 55 to 69 in good health and CMV-seronegative.

The V gene is TRBV27, the J gene TRBJ1-5, with 7 bases fitting TRBD1. CDR1 and CDR2 from the germline V gene are MNHEY and SMNVEV (reference sequence). The CDR3 extends over 13 amino acids. V shed 3 bases and J 6 bases; nucleotides not matched to a gene: 2. CDR3 in amino acids: CASSLTGLQPQHF. DNA for the CDR3: TGTGCCAGCAGTTTGACAGGGCTTCAGCCCCAGCATTTT.

V gene TRBV19 combines with J gene TRBJ2-2, with D perhaps matching TRBD1 (5 bases). The germline gives CDR1 LNHDA, CDR2 SQIVND (reference sequence). V lost 7 bases and J lost 0, with 9 bases in between. The CDR3 covers 14 residues. CDR3 sequence reads: CASNRNPNTGELFF. CDR3 DNA: TGTGCCAGTAACAGGAACCCGAACACCGGGGAGCTGTTTTTT.

This chain connects TRBV7-2 to TRBJ2-7; possibly TRBD2 for D (6 bases). CDR3 length equals 14 residues. V shed 2 bases and J shed 1 base, with 9 bases lying between them. Looked up from germline, CDR1 is SGHTA and CDR2 is FQGNSA. The CDR3 DNA reads as TGTGCCAGCAGCTTACGGGGACTTTCCTACGAGCAGTACTTC. Residues: CASSLRGLSYEQYF.

The CDR3 region is CASSHRTDNSPLHF. The DNA for the CDR3 is TGTGCCAGCAGCCACCGGACAGATAATTCACCCCTCCACTTT. The chain links TRBV6-6 to TRBJ1-6; weak D call: TRBD1 (6 bases). The germline V and J ends were trimmed by 6 bases and 5 bases, with 11 bases remaining between them. Germline loops: CDR1 MNHNY, CDR2 SVGAGI (reference sequence). CDR3 size: 14 residues.

The chain couples TRBV4-1 to TRBJ2-3; possibly TRBD2 for D (5 bases). Germline lookup yields CDR1 MGHRA and CDR2 YSYEKL. Trimming took off 0 bases at V and 1 base at J, with 11 bases between the two ends. CDR3 length equals 16 residues. The CDR3 bases are TGCGCCAGCAGCCAAGATCGGGGTAGCGGCACAGATACGCAGTATTTT. Translating it yields CASSQDRGSGTDTQYF.

The gene calls are TRBV19 and TRBJ1-2; TRBD1 matches 11 bases. The CDR3 has 16 residues. The germline CDR1 and CDR2 sequences are LNHDA and SQIVND (reference sequence). J gave up 4 bases and V 4 bases, and 8 bases lay outside the gene matches. In nucleotides, the CDR3 is TGTGCCAGTAGTAGTGGACAGGGGGCGACGGTCTATGGCTACACCTTC. The encoded protein is CASSSGQGATVYGYTF.

This clone was counted once. The chain is built from TRBV12-2 and TRBJ1-5; the DNA was not compared with TRBD1, the D call given in the table. TRBV12-2 corresponds to a pseudogene. The CDR3 totals 14 residues. The CDR3 is CASRLGAPYQPQHF. CDR3 nucleotide sequence: TGTGCAAGTCGCTTAGGGGCCCCCTATCAGCCCCAGCATTTT.

The rearrangement links TRBV21-1 to TRBJ2-4; TRBD2 is the table's D call, not checked against the DNA. TRBV21-1 is reported as a pseudogene. This CDR3 comprises 14 residues. The CDR3 loop reads CASSKERSQNIQYF. The CDR3 bases are TGTGCCAGCAGCAAAGAGAGGTCTCAAAACATTCAGTACTTC.

This clone was found a few times. The CDR3 DNA reads as TGTGCCACCAGCAGAGATGGACGGGGGGGCGAAGGTGGCTACACCTTC. Translating it yields CATSRDGRGGEGGYTF. This chain joins TRBV15 and TRBJ1-2; a weak D match, TRBD1 (6 bases). Per the germline V gene, CDR1 is LNHNV and CDR2 is YYDKDF (reference sequence). CDR3 size: 16 residues. Trimming took 0 bases from V and 7 from J, leaving 18 bases between them. The full variable domain, completed using reference TRBV15 and TRBJ1-2, is DAMVIQNPRYQVTQFGKPVTLSCSQTLNHNVMYWYQQKSSQAPKLLFHYYDKDFNNEADTPDNFQSRRPNTSFCFLDIRSPGLGDTAMYLCATSRDGRGGEGGYTFGSGTRLTVV.

The CDR3 coding sequence is TGTGCCTGGAAGCCCGACAGGGACACTGAAGCTTTCTTT. Protein: CAWKPDRDTEAFF. This chain connects TRBV30 to TRBJ1-1, with TRBD1 matching over 7 bases. Germline CDR1 is GTSNPN and CDR2 is SVGIG (reference sequence). V trimming: 4 bases; J trimming: 3 bases; junction bases outside the gene matches: 5. CDR3 length: 13 amino acids.

CDR3 protein: CASSERGPNTEAFF. DNA of the CDR3: TGTGCCAGCAGTGAAAGGGGCCCGAACACTGAAGCTTTCTTT. The chain employs TRBV9 and TRBJ1-1; the D gene is possibly TRBD1 (5 bases). The V and J ends lost 5 bases and 1 base respectively, with 12 bases between them. The CDR3 covers 14 residues. Germline loops: CDR1 SGDLS, CDR2 YYNGEE.

The rearrangement links TRBV19 to TRBJ1-1, with D perhaps matching TRBD1 (6 bases). Trimming removed 7 bases at V and 0 bases at J, with 24 bases between. The CDR3 loop spans 18 amino acids. The V gene's germline CDR1 is LNHDA and CDR2 SQIVND (reference sequence). The CDR3 DNA is TGTGCCAGTACCTATGGGGGCAGGGGCCTGGGAATGAACACTGAAGCTTTCTTT. Amino acids: CASTYGGRGLGMNTEAFF.

The V and J genes are TRBV18 and TRBJ1-5; no firm D call. The CDR3 spans 15 residues. CDR1 is KGHSH, CDR2 LQKENI, per germline. The V and J ends lost 3 bases and 5 bases respectively, with 14 bases between them. CDR3 amino acids: CASSPEGVFYQPQHF. CDR3 DNA sequence: TGTGCCAGCTCACCCGAGGGAGTTTTCTATCAGCCCCAGCATTTT.

This rearrangement joins TRBV5-1 to TRBJ2-2; D gene uncertain. The CDR3 has 15 residues. CDR1 and CDR2 (germline): SGHRS, YFSETQ. V shed 4 bases and J shed 0 bases, with 10 bases lying between them. The CDR3 loop reads CASSPKRTNTGELFF. The CDR3, as DNA: TGCGCCAGCAGCCCTAAGAGGACGAACACCGGGGAGCTGTTTTTT.

The chain combines TRBV10-3 with TRBJ1-4, with 7 positions matching TRBD1. V shed 6 bases, J shed 1 base, and the junction held 5 bases outside the gene matches. The germline CDR1 and CDR2 sequences are ENHRY and SYGVKD. The CDR3 covers 15 residues. CDR3 in amino acids: CAISSTGETNEKLFF. CDR3 bases: TGTGCCATCAGCTCAACAGGGGAAACTAATGAAAAACTGTTTTTT.

The chain uses TRBV5-4 and TRBJ2-3; D ambiguous. The CDR3 loop spans 14 amino acids. Germline V gene lookup returns CDR1 SGHNT and CDR2 YYREEE (reference sequence). V lost 4 bases, J lost 4 bases, and 13 bases lay in between. For the CDR3, the DNA is TGTGCCAGCAGCCCCGGTTCGAGTTCAGATACGCAGTATTTT. This gives the protein CASSPGSSSDTQYF.

The J gene is TRBJ1-2, the V gene TRBV9, with 8 bases aligning to TRBD1. Germline trimming cut 4 bases from V and 7 bases from J; bases unmatched to any gene: 9. The CDR3 extends over 14 amino acids. Germline assignment: CDR1 SGDLS and CDR2 YYNGEE. The CDR3 reads CASSISGTGGGYTF. The CDR3 region has the DNA TGTGCCAGCAGCATCTCCGGGACAGGTGGTGGCTACACCTTC.

In this sample, this clone turned up once. The chain joins TRBV27 to TRBJ1-5; tentatively, D is TRBD1 (6 bases). Trimming took off 0 bases at V and 6 bases at J, with 15 bases between the two ends. The CDR3 has 16 residues. Germline V CDR1 and CDR2: MNHEY, SMNVEV (reference sequence). Here the CDR3 DNA reads TGTGCCAGCAGTTTATCGGGGCAACAGGGCACTCAGCCCCAGCATTTT. Its translation: CASSLSGQQGTQPQHF.